Listed here are 17 T cell receptor beta chains from one sample, sequenced in a study of T cells in Graves' hyperthyroidism and ophthalmopathy. Authors of the study amplified TCR beta CDR3 regions from RNA transcripts. Researchers ran a first-round RT-PCR on the TCR CDR3 using the HTBI primer set. TCRdb analysed the multiplex PCR reads with MiXCR anew, one entry per CDR3 protein. The sample has some 320,000 distinct CDR3 sequences; roughly 15% are singletons. Sequencing used blood. All receptors derive from a woman in her forties with Graves' ophthalmopathy.

Ten or more counts support this clonotype. This chain uses TRBV2 with TRBJ2-5; D is uncertain. Germline loops: CDR1 SNHLY, CDR2 FYNNEI. The CDR3 is 14 amino acids. V lost 1 base and J 5 bases, leaving 11 bases between the germline ends. The CDR3 bases are TGTGCCAGCAGTGAAGGGAGCCGTGCCGAGACCCAGTACTTC. Residues: CASSEGSRAETQYF.

This clonotype showed up many times. This rearrangement joins TRBV19 to TRBJ2-7; D unresolved. Germline V CDR1 and CDR2: LNHDA, SQIVND (reference sequence). The V end was cut by 4 bases, the J end by 1 base, with 14 bases between. This CDR3 comprises 15 residues. Here the CDR3 DNA reads TGTGCCAGTAGTACGCCACTGGGGATTTCCTACGAGCAGTACTTC. Translation: CASSTPLGISYEQYF.

This clonotype has ten or more counts. J is TRBJ2-2 and V is TRBV6-1, with no clear D. Per germline, CDR1 MNHNS and CDR2 SASEGT. The CDR3 is made up of 13 amino acids. Trimming left V 5 bases short and J 3 bases short, with 7 bases between. The CDR3 coding sequence is TGTGCCAGCAGTTCCGACCACACCGGGGAGCTGTTTTTT. As protein: CASSSDHTGELFF.

In its sample, this clonotype was seen many times. This chain connects TRBV28 to TRBJ1-1, with TRBD1 matching 8 bases. The CDR3 runs 13 residues. Per germline, CDR1 MDHEN and CDR2 SYDVKM. Trimming cost V 6 bases and J 11 bases; bases outside gene matches: 11. CDR3 region: CASSSGQGLRAFF. In nucleotides, the CDR3 is TGTGCCAGCAGCTCAGGACAGGGACTACGGGCTTTCTTT. The full variable domain, completed using reference TRBV28 and TRBJ1-1, is DVKVTQSSRYLVKRTGEKVFLECVQDMDHENMFWYRQDPGLGLRLIYFSYDVKMKEKGDIPEGYSVSREKKERFSLILESASTNQTSMYLCASSSGQGLRAFFGQGTRLTVV.

This chain joins TRBV20-1 and TRBJ1-3, with 8 nucleotides matching TRBD1. Germline-derived CDR1 and CDR2 are DFQATT and SNEGSKA (reference sequence). V was clipped by 5 bases and J by 10 bases; unmatched bases: 7. This CDR3 is 12 amino acids long. The CDR3 loop is CSAEYRQGTIYF. DNA of the CDR3: TGCAGTGCTGAATACCGACAGGGGACCATATATTTT.

The chain couples TRBV5-1 to TRBJ2-7; 13 nucleotides align to TRBD2. V was clipped by 2 bases and J by 5 bases; unmatched bases: 7. Germline V gene sequence: CDR1 SGHRS, CDR2 YFSETQ. The CDR3 contains 16 residues. The CDR3 spells CASSFGGTSGIDEQYF. The CDR3, as DNA: TGCGCCAGCAGCTTTGGGGGGACTAGCGGGATTGACGAGCAGTACTTC.

This clonotype was detected only a few times. The rearrangement uses TRBV4-1 and TRBJ2-7, with 11 positions matching TRBD2. Trimming at V came to 4 bases and at J to 4 bases, leaving 6 bases not matched to a gene. CDR1 is MGHRA, CDR2 YSYEKL, per germline. The CDR3 loop spans 15 amino acids. CDR3 region: CASSRRASGGYEQYF. The CDR3 nucleotides are TGCGCCAGCAGCCGAAGGGCTAGCGGGGGGTACGAGCAGTACTTC.

This clonotype was detected ten times or more. The rearrangement joins TRBV20-1 to TRBJ2-3; D is unclear. This CDR3 has 13 amino acids. Trimming removed 4 bases at V and 4 bases at J, with 12 bases between. CDR1 and CDR2 from the germline V gene are DFQATT and SNEGSKA (reference sequence). Here the CDR3 DNA reads TGCAGTGCTACTAACCCGCAGTCAGATACGCAGTATTTT. It codes for CSATNPQSDTQYF.

The chain employs TRBV20-1 and TRBJ1-6; D ambiguous. Germline V gene data show CDR1 as DFQATT and CDR2 as SNEGSKA (reference sequence). Trimming took off 7 bases at V and 12 bases at J, with 7 bases between the two ends. This CDR3 spans 9 amino acids. CDR3 nucleotide sequence: TGCAGTGATCCCGGACCCCTCCACTTT. It yields the protein CSDPGPLHF.

Note on this clonotype: The junction differs from germline at one of its ends, possibly a read error. The chain uses TRBV12-3 or TRBV12-4 and TRBJ2-6; 7 bases line up with TRBD1. This CDR3 has 17 amino acids. The CDR3 coding sequence is TGTGCCAGCAGTATCGGACAGGCCTACTCTGGGGCCACCGTCCTGACTTTC. It codes for CASSIGQAYSGATVLTF.

In this sample, this clonotype turned up many times. The gene calls are TRBV20-1 and TRBJ1-2; 7 nucleotides line up with TRBD1. CDR1 DFQATT and CDR2 SNEGSKA come from the germline V gene (reference sequence). Trimming removed 1 base from V and 8 bases from J; junction bases left unmatched: 7. The CDR3 spans 13 residues. CDR3 coding DNA: TGCAGTGCTAGAGCTGGACAGGTGTTGGGCTACACCTTC. Its translation: CSARAGQVLGYTF.

This clonotype came up many times. The chain recombines TRBV20-1 with TRBJ2-5, with D possibly being TRBD1 or TRBD2 (5 bases each). The germline gives CDR1 DFQATT, CDR2 SNEGSKA (reference sequence). Trimming shortened V by 4 bases and J by 2 bases, and 17 bases separated the two germline ends. The CDR3 spans 15 residues. CDR3 nucleotides: TGCAGTGCTACGCCCCTCGGGGCAAAGCAAGAGACCCAGTACTTC. It is translated as CSATPLGAKQETQYF.

This clonotype was detected only a few times. The chain has TRBV9 and TRBJ2-7; 7 bases are shared with TRBD2. CDR1 is SGDLS, CDR2 YYNGEE, per germline. This CDR3 is built from 17 residues. The J segment lost 1 base and the V segment lost 4 bases, leaving 14 bases of the junction unmatched. In nucleotides, the CDR3 is TGTGCCAGCAGCCCGGGGGAAATAGCGGGCAAATCCTACGAGCAGTACTTC. Translating gives CASSPGEIAGKSYEQYF.

V gene TRBV6-5 combines with J gene TRBJ1-4, with TRBD1 as a possible D gene (6 bases). V gave up 6 bases and J gave up 8 bases, with 28 bases separating them. The CDR3 consists of 18 residues. Germline V CDR1 and CDR2: MNHEY, SVGAGI. CDR3 DNA: TGTGCCAGCAGCTTGCTCGGGCAAGGGGGGACTACCTTGGAAAAACTGTTTTTT. It yields the protein CASSLLGQGGTTLEKLFF.

The V gene is TRBV24-1, the J gene TRBJ1-5, with TRBD1 matching 7 bases. The CDR3 runs to 16 residues. The V gene's germline CDR1 is KGHDR and CDR2 SFDVKD. V trimming: 4 bases; J trimming: 4 bases; junction bases outside the gene matches: 9. The DNA of the CDR3 is TGTGCCACCAGTGACCCCCGACAGGGTGGGAATCAGCCCCAGCATTTT. Translated: CATSDPRQGGNQPQHF.

This clonotype has only a few counts. This chain connects TRBV4-2 to TRBJ2-3; TRBD2 aligns across 10 bases. Germline V gene sequence: CDR1 LGHNA, CDR2 YNFKEQ. The CDR3 length is 17 residues. Trimming removed 4 bases from V and 5 bases from J; junction bases left unmatched: 12. CDR3 residues: CASSPGQSGGAIDTQYF. For the CDR3, the DNA is TGTGCCAGCAGCCCCGGTCAAAGCGGGGGGGCCATAGATACGCAGTATTTT.

This clonotype was detected many times. The gene calls are TRBV12-3 or TRBV12-4 and TRBJ1-1; D is possibly TRBD1 (5 bases). V lost 2 bases and J 5 bases, leaving 6 bases between the germline ends. CDR3 length equals 12 residues. The CDR3: CASSLWGTEAFF. The CDR3 bases are TGTGCCAGCAGTTTATGGGGGACTGAAGCTTTCTTT.